A selection of T cell receptor beta chains follows, all from one sample in a study of response to subunit inactivated influenza vaccine. TCRdb reanalysed the RT-PCR reads using MiXCR and keeps one entry per CDR3 protein. The repertoire includes about 500,000 distinct CDR3 sequences, 15% to 20% of them detected once, and 3% sits in the top ten. The source material was CD4+ T cells sorted from PBMCs, sampled roughly 24 months after vaccination. The receptor source for this set is a man between 50 and 69 years old who received an inactivated influenza vaccine. CDR3s include the opening cysteine and the closing phenylalanine or tryptophan. The order of the fields is clone size, J gene, V gene, D gene, CDR3 DNA, CDR3 protein. The D gene is left open where the match is weak. Some rows mark clone size as missing; the rest say once, few, many or name a class of expanded clone.

- | TRBJ1-2 | TRBV7-9 | - | TGTGCCAGCAGCTTGGATGGGGAGAGGTCCTACACCTTC | CASSLDGERSYTF
few | TRBJ2-1 | TRBV11-2 | - | TGTGCCAGCAGTTATAGACAAGCCAATGAGCAGTTCTTC | CASSYRQANEQFF
- | TRBJ2-2 | TRBV3-1 | - | TGTGCCAGCAGATCCGGGACTGGCACCGGGGAGCTGTTTTTT | CASRSGTGTGELFF
- | TRBJ1-1 | TRBV7-2 | - | TGTGCCAGCAGCTCCAGGACTGGTGGAGACACTGAAGCTTTCTTT | CASSSRTGGDTEAFF
few | TRBJ2-2 | TRBV9 | - | TGTGCCAGCAGCGCCTCAGGGGAGCCCGGGGAGCTGTTTTTT | CASSASGEPGELFF
- | TRBJ2-2 | TRBV2 | - | TGTGCCAGCAAGGAGGGGTACACCGGGGAGCTGTTTTTT | CASKEGYTGELFF
- | TRBJ2-2 | TRBV28 | - | TGTGCCAGCAGTTTAGTTAGCCCAGAGACCGGGGAGCTGTTTTTT | CASSLVSPETGELFF
few | TRBJ2-2 | TRBV14 | TRBD2 | TGTGCCAGCAGCCAACGCGGGAGTCGCACCGGGGAGCTGTTTTTT | CASSQRGSRTGELFF
- | TRBJ2-1 | TRBV11-3 | TRBD1 | TGTGCCAGCAGCACAGGGGTTGAGCAGTTCTTC | CASSTGVEQFF
- | TRBJ2-4 | TRBV25-1 | TRBD2 | TGTGCCAGCAGTGGCCCCTGGCGGGGGGACATTCAGTACTTC | CASSGPWRGDIQYF
few | TRBJ2-1 | TRBV20-1 | - | TGCAGTGCGAGACCTAGTAGGGGTGAGCAGTTCTTC | CSARPSRGEQFF
few | TRBJ1-5 | TRBV12-3/TRBV12-4 | - | TGTGCCAGCAGTCCCCTCAGTGGTTGGGATCAGCCCCAGCATTTT | CASSPLSGWDQPQHF
many | TRBJ2-1 | TRBV20-1 | TRBD2 | TGCAGTGCTAGAGATCCTCGGCGGGGGGAGGATGAGCAGTTCTTC | CSARDPRRGEDEQFF
- | TRBJ2-3 | TRBV5-6 | TRBD2 | TGTGCCAGCAGCCCCTCCGGGACTAGCGGGAAACGCACAGATACGCAGTATTTT | CASSPSGTSGKRTDTQYF
few | TRBJ2-1 | TRBV4-3 | TRBD1 | TGCGCCAGCAGCCCGGACAGGGGCTTGTACAATGAGCAGTTCTTC | CASSPDRGLYNEQFF
many | TRBJ2-1 | TRBV7-9 | - | TGTGCCAGCAGCCCACGGAAGGAGCTCGGGTACAATGAGCAGTTCTTC | CASSPRKELGYNEQFF
few | TRBJ1-2 | TRBV11-2 | TRBD1 | TGTGCCAGCAGCCCCCTCAGGGGGCTTAGGGACTATGGCTACACCTTC | CASSPLRGLRDYGYTF
many | TRBJ2-1 | TRBV2 | TRBD2 | TGTGCCAGCAGAGCGGGACTAGCGGACTTCGGGGGGAAGTTCTTC | CASRAGLADFGGKFF
few | TRBJ2-3 | TRBV20-1 | TRBD2 | TGCAGTGCTCCAAGCGGGGGGGCCACAGATACGCAGTATTTT | CSAPSGGATDTQYF
few | TRBJ2-3 | TRBV7-7 | - | TGTGCTAGCAGCTTAGAATTTCAGGATACGCAGTATTTT | CASSLEFQDTQYF
few | TRBJ1-1 | TRBV21-1 | - | TGTGCCAGCAGCCTCAACCCTACAGACAATGCAACGAGGAACACTGAAGCTTTCTTT | CASSLNPTDNATRNTEAFF
few | TRBJ2-3 | TRBV6-1 | TRBD2 | TGTGCCAGCAGAGATACGGGACTAAACTCAGATACGCAGTATTTT | CASRDTGLNSDTQYF
few | TRBJ2-5 | TRBV20-1 | - | TGCAGTGCTGCCGACAGTTTAACCCAGTACTTC | CSAADSLTQYF
- | TRBJ2-1 | TRBV20-1 | TRBD1 | TGCAGTGCTTCAAACCGGGACAGGGGTTACAATGAGCAGTTCTTC | CSASNRDRGYNEQFF
- | TRBJ1-4 | TRBV4-3 | TRBD1 | TGCGCCAGCAGCCAAGGGACAGGGGTGGATGAAAAACTGTTTTTT | CASSQGTGVDEKLFF
- | TRBJ1-5 | TRBV7-7 | - | TGTGCTAGCAGCTTAGCGCAGCGGGGGCTGAGCAATCAGCCCCAGCATTTT | CASSLAQRGLSNQPQHF
few | TRBJ2-4 | TRBV12-3/TRBV12-4 | - | TGTGCCAGCAGTGAGAGAGCCAAAAACATTCAGTACTTC | CASSERAKNIQYF
few | TRBJ1-2 | TRBV20-1 | - | TGCAGTGCTAGTCCTCCCCTCGGTGGCTACACCTTC | CSASPPLGGYTF
- | TRBJ1-5 | TRBV9 | - | TGTGCCAGCAGCGTAGGTGTAGGGGTAGGGCAGCCCCAGCATTTT | CASSVGVGVGQPQHF
few | TRBJ1-5 | TRBV6-1 | TRBD1 | TGTGCCAGCAGTCCTACAGGGGTCGGGCGCAATCAGCCCCAGCATTTT | CASSPTGVGRNQPQHF
- | TRBJ2-5 | TRBV4-3 | - | TGCGCCAGCAGCCAAGATACGGGTGGGACCCAGTACTTC | CASSQDTGGTQYF
- | TRBJ2-1 | TRBV12-3/TRBV12-4 | - | TGTGCCAGCAGTGCCTATCCTCCCTCCTACAATGAGCAGTTCTTC | CASSAYPPSYNEQFF
few | TRBJ2-3 | TRBV7-3 | - | TGTGCCAGCAGCTTACTCCCCCCGAGCGGGCCCACAGATACGCAGTATTTT | CASSLLPPSGPTDTQYF
- | TRBJ1-1 | TRBV6-1 | - | TGTGCCAGCAGGGACGGGGTGGGCCTTCGAGAGACTGAAGCTTTCTTT | CASRDGVGLRETEAFF
- | TRBJ2-3 | TRBV7-7 | - | TGTGCTAGCAGCTCATTAGGGGTAAAAACAGATACGCAGTATTTT | CASSSLGVKTDTQYF
few | TRBJ2-7 | TRBV12-3/TRBV12-4 | - | TGTGCCAGCAGTTTAAGGGGCTTCTTCTACGAGCAGTACTTC | CASSLRGFFYEQYF
- | TRBJ1-5 | TRBV6-1 | - | TGTGCCAGCAAACGGGACACATATAGCAATCAGCCCCAGCATTTT | CASKRDTYSNQPQHF
- | TRBJ1-6 | TRBV7-2 | - | TGTGCCAGCAGTAAACAGCTAAATTCACCCCTCCACTTT | CASSKQLNSPLHF
few | TRBJ2-1 | TRBV12-3/TRBV12-4 | TRBD1 | TGTGCCAGCAGTTTTCGGACAGGCTCCTACAATGAGCAGTTCTTC | CASSFRTGSYNEQFF
many | TRBJ1-1 | TRBV3-1 | - | TGTGCCAGCAGCCAACTAGGGGGAACTGAAGCTTTCTTT | CASSQLGGTEAFF
- | TRBJ2-7 | TRBV6-2/TRBV6-3 | - | TGTGCCAGCAGGGAGTTCGCTTTACCACCTCCCTACGAGCAGTACTTC | CASREFALPPPYEQYF
- | TRBJ2-1 | TRBV29-1 | - | TGCAGCGTCGACGCCTATGGCAGCGTTTCCTACAATGAGCAGTTCTTC | CSVDAYGSVSYNEQFF
many | TRBJ2-1 | TRBV24-1 | - | TGTGCCACCAGTGAAGGGGGGCCCTACAATGAGCAGTTCTTC | CATSEGGPYNEQFF
few | TRBJ1-1 | TRBV20-1 | TRBD1 | TGCAGTGCACAACAGGGGGCGCAAACTGAAGCTTTCTTT | CSAQQGAQTEAFF
few | TRBJ1-1 | TRBV24-1 | - | TGTGCCACCAGTGATTGGGGGGAGGCTGAAGCTTTCTTT | CATSDWGEAEAFF
- | TRBJ2-3 | TRBV6-2/TRBV6-3 | - | TGTGCCAGCAGTTACGCCCGGGACGTTAGCACAGATACGCAGTATTTT | CASSYARDVSTDTQYF
few | TRBJ1-6 | TRBV2 | TRBD1 | TGTGCCAGCAGTTCAGGGGGGAATTCACCCCTCCACTTT | CASSSGGNSPLHF
many | TRBJ1-2 | TRBV4-3 | - | TGCGCCAGCAGCCAAGGGAACGGAGGCTACACCTTC | CASSQGNGGYTF
- | TRBJ2-1 | TRBV6-1 | - | TGTGCCAGTAGGAAAGACTCTAGTCTTGGATATGAGCAGTTCTTC | CASRKDSSLGYEQFF
- | TRBJ2-7 | TRBV10-3 | - | TGTGCCATCAGTGAGTCGATAGGTCAGGGCTACGAGCAGTACTTC | CAISESIGQGYEQYF